This TCR beta chain originates from a study of CD8+CD57+ T cells in acquired aplastic anemia. TCR beta VDJ and CDR3 profiling used genomic DNA as template. TCRdb used MiXCR to reprocess the reads, holding one entry per CDR3 protein. The sample holds around 200,000 distinct CDR3 sequences, 54% seen once. Trimming took 0 bases from V and 8 from J, leaving 10 bases between them. The CDR3 is made up of 13 amino acids. Germline V lookup: CDR1 LNHNV, CDR2 YYDKDF (reference sequence). The sequencing sample was made of sorted CD4+, CD8+, or CD8+CD57+ T cells (not recorded which) from PBMCs. The TCR originated in a human donor in good health, serving as a control. The gene calls are TRBV15 and TRBJ1-1, with a possible D match to TRBD1 (6 bases). The DNA of the CDR3 is TGTGCCACCAGCAGAGACGAGACAGGAGAAGCTTTCTTT. Its protein product is CATSRDETGEAFF.